One sample yielded the 25 T cell receptor beta chains listed below, sequenced in a study of CD8+ T cells in alopecia areata. Following extraction, RNA underwent reverse transcription to cDNA, which served as the sequencing template. Data came from immunoSEQ multiplex PCR; TCRdb stores just in-frame clones and leaves some out. The data hold around 190,000 clones, with 50% to 70% observed a single time. Indicated treatment: oral pan-JAK inhibitor, 5-10 mg twice daily. Sequenced here: CD4+ T cells sorted from blood, sampled at week 49, from a patient treated with tofacitinib. The receptors were gathered from a human donor with alopecia areata.

The genes are TRBV30 and TRBJ2-3; D unclear. Per the germline V gene, CDR1 is GTSNPN and CDR2 is SVGIG (reference sequence). CDR3 length equals 13 residues. V dropped 6 bases and J dropped 5 bases, with 15 bases sitting between them. CDR3 in amino acids: CACQTLLGDTQYF. Here the CDR3 DNA reads TGTGCCTGCCAGACTTTATTAGGAGATACGCAGTATTTT.

The rearrangement joins TRBV5-6 to TRBJ1-5, with unresolved D. Trimming pared 2 bases from V and 7 bases from J, leaving 16 bases between. The CDR3 sequence is 15 residues long. Germline loops: CDR1 SGHDT, CDR2 YYEEEE. The CDR3 sequence: CASSFRNQAGQPQHF. For the CDR3, the DNA is TGTGCCAGCAGCTTCCGGAACCAGGCGGGGCAGCCCCAGCATTTT.

The chain links TRBV11-2 to TRBJ1-1; D ambiguous. The CDR3 is 13 amino acids. The germline V gene has CDR1 SGHAT and CDR2 FQNNGV. V shed 3 bases and J shed 1 base, with 6 bases lying between them. The CDR3 protein is CASSFSENTEAFF. The CDR3 DNA sequence: TGTGCCAGCAGCTTTTCAGAGAACACTGAAGCTTTCTTT.

The CDR3 coding sequence is TGTGCCATCAGTGAGTCTATGGGGAAACTGTTTTTT. This gives the protein CAISESMGKLFF. The chain joins TRBV10-3 to TRBJ1-4, with unresolved D. CDR1 ENHRY and CDR2 SYGVKD come from the germline V gene. The CDR3 is 12 residues long. Trimming removed 0 bases at V and 11 bases at J, with 7 bases between.

The chain uses TRBV29-1 and TRBJ1-1; D perhaps matches TRBD1 (5 bases). Looked up from germline, CDR1 is SQVTM and CDR2 is ANQGSEA. Trimming took 5 bases from V and 5 from J, leaving 15 bases between them. The CDR3 spans 13 residues. In nucleotides, the CDR3 is TGCAGCGTTCAACACGGGGCGGCTACTGAAGCTTTCTTT. This sequence encodes CSVQHGAATEAFF.

This rearrangement joins TRBV6-1 to TRBJ1-2; 7 nucleotides match TRBD1. Losses at the gene ends were 8 bases for V and 5 bases for J; bases not matched to a gene: 8. The CDR3 extends over 13 amino acids. Germline lookup yields CDR1 MNHNS and CDR2 SASEGT. DNA for the CDR3: TGTGCCAGCGCGACCGGGACAGTTTATGGCTACACCTTC. Its protein is CASATGTVYGYTF.

The chain links TRBV27 to TRBJ2-5; TRBD2 aligns across 9 bases. The CDR3 is 14 residues long. The germline V gene has CDR1 MNHEY and CDR2 SMNVEV (reference sequence). J lost 5 bases, V lost 3 bases, and 4 bases had no gene match. The CDR3 DNA sequence: TGTGCCAGCAGTTTGTTTGCGGGGGGGGAGACCCAGTACTTC. It translates to CASSLFAGGETQYF.

V gene TRBV29-1 combines with J gene TRBJ2-1, with 7 positions matching TRBD2. This CDR3 has 14 residues. J lost 1 base, V lost 2 bases, and 2 bases had no gene match. Germline values: CDR1 SQVTM, CDR2 ANQGSEA. The CDR3 coding sequence is TGCAGCGTTGAACCCGGGGGGTCCTACAATGAGCAGTTCTTC. Its translation: CSVEPGGSYNEQFF.

This clone was seen repeatedly, ten times or more. The rearrangement joins TRBV25-1 to TRBJ2-7; TRBD2 matches 14 bases. Per the germline V gene, CDR1 is MGHDK and CDR2 is SYGVNS. CDR3 length: 15 amino acids. V dropped 6 bases and J dropped 8; count of bases not matched to a gene: 9. For the CDR3, the DNA is TGTGCCAGCAGGGTGACTAGCGGGGGGGCCTTGAAGCAGTACTTC. Translating it yields CASRVTSGGALKQYF.

V is TRBV13 and J is TRBJ2-3; D possibly corresponds to TRBD2 (5 bases). V gave up 6 bases and J gave up 5 bases, with 12 bases separating them. This CDR3 contains 13 residues. Germline V lookup: CDR1 PRHDT, CDR2 FYEKMQ (reference sequence). As DNA, the CDR3 is TGTGCCAGCAGTAGGAATCGGGGAGATACGCAGTATTTT. This sequence encodes CASSRNRGDTQYF.

The genes are TRBV20-1 and TRBJ1-1; no firm D call. Germline V gene data show CDR1 as DFQATT and CDR2 as SNEGSKA (reference sequence). The CDR3 spans 11 residues. The ends were cut back, 5 bases at V and 5 bases at J, with 9 bases in the middle. The CDR3 bases are TGCAGTGCTTCCGACGGAACTGAAGCTTTCTTT. Amino acid sequence: CSASDGTEAFF.

Worth noting for this clone: Other DNA sequences in the sample encode the same CDR3. V is TRBV29-1 and J is TRBJ1-1; tentatively, D is TRBD1 (6 bases). Germline-derived CDR1 and CDR2 are SQVTM and ANQGSEA. V lost 6 bases and J lost 1, with 9 bases in between. The CDR3 length is 12 residues. The CDR3 bases are TGCAGCGTCGGACAGACGAACACTGAAGCTTTCTTT. Protein sequence: CSVGQTNTEAFF.

A few counts support this clone. The CDR3 nucleotides are TGCAGCGCCGAAACGGGCAGAGCCTACGAGCAGTACTTC. It yields the protein CSAETGRAYEQYF. This sequence joins TRBV29-1 and TRBJ2-7; D unresolved. The CDR3 runs to 13 residues. Per germline, CDR1 SQVTM and CDR2 ANQGSEA. V shed 7 bases and J shed 2 bases, with 15 bases lying between them.

V is TRBV9 and J is TRBJ1-6; D gene unclear. Germline V lookup: CDR1 SGDLS, CDR2 YYNGEE. Trimming removed 4 bases from V and 0 bases from J, with 11 bases in between. The CDR3 loop spans 16 amino acids. The CDR3 protein is CASSPTTSSYNSPLHF. The CDR3 DNA sequence: TGTGCCAGCAGCCCAACTACCAGCTCCTATAATTCACCCCTCCACTTT. Variable domain in full (rest from reference TRBV9 and TRBJ1-6): DSGVTQTPKHLITATGQRVTLRCSPRSGDLSVYWYQQSLDQGLQFLIQYYNGEERAKGNILERFSAQQFPDLHSELNLSSLELGDSALYFCASSPTTSSYNSPLHFGNGTRLTVT.

This clone appeared a few times. CDR3: CASSAEPYTQYF. Written as DNA, the CDR3 is TGTGCCAGCAGTGCAGAGCCTTATACGCAGTATTTT. V is TRBV25-1 and J is TRBJ2-3, with no clear D. In germline, CDR1 is MGHDK, CDR2 SYGVNS. This CDR3 is 12 amino acids long. V was cut by 4 bases and J by 7 bases, with 9 bases left in between.

This rearrangement joins TRBV10-3 to TRBJ2-3; possibly TRBD1 or TRBD2 for D (6 bases each). Trimming took 0 bases from V and 2 from J, leaving 12 bases between them. Germline V lookup: CDR1 ENHRY, CDR2 SYGVKD. This CDR3 contains 16 residues. CDR3 sequence (DNA): TGTGCCATCAGTGAGTCAAGGGGGGATAACACAGATACGCAGTATTTT. Residues: CAISESRGDNTDTQYF.

This clone was counted between two and nine times. This chain joins TRBV4-2 and TRBJ2-5; D is perhaps TRBD2 (5 bases). The CDR3 sequence is 14 residues long. Between the trimmed V and J ends, which lost 1 base and 5 bases, there was a span of 11 bases. The germline V gene has CDR1 LGHNA and CDR2 YNFKEQ. This chain's CDR3 is CASSQGPSGETQYF. Written as DNA, the CDR3 is TGTGCCAGCAGCCAAGGTCCCTCGGGGGAGACCCAGTACTTC.

The CDR3 spells CASSQELAGAVDTQYF. DNA of the CDR3: TGCGCCAGCAGCCAAGAGCTAGCGGGGGCTGTGGATACGCAGTATTTT. This chain links TRBV4-3 with TRBJ2-3; 10 bases are a match to TRBD2. CDR1 and CDR2 from the germline V gene are LGHNA and YSLEER. Trimming removed 0 bases from V and 6 bases from J; junction bases left unmatched: 6. The CDR3 totals 16 residues.

This chain joins TRBV5-1 and TRBJ1-1; no definite D call. Trimming left V 7 bases short and J 0 bases short, with 10 bases between. This CDR3 comprises 13 residues. Per germline, CDR1 SGHRS and CDR2 YFSETQ. The chain's CDR3 is CASSSGLNTEAFF. The CDR3 DNA reads as TGCGCCAGCTCCTCCGGGCTGAACACTGAAGCTTTCTTT.

With regard to this clone: Germline is not matched at one junction end, which may reflect a read error. The rearrangement links TRBV30 to TRBJ1-1; possible D gene TRBD1, 6 bases. Germline assignment: CDR1 GTSNPN and CDR2 SVGIG (reference sequence). CDR3 size: 11 residues. CDR3 sequence: CAGRGAGGAFF. The CDR3 coding sequence is TGTGCCGGGAGGGGGGCCGGTGGAGCTTTCTTT.

The chain is built from TRBV6-6 and TRBJ2-3; unclear D gene. The CDR3 runs 14 residues. Between the trimmed V and J ends, which lost 2 bases and 0 bases, there was a span of 6 bases. Germline V gene lookup returns CDR1 MNHNY and CDR2 SVGAGI (reference sequence). CDR3 nucleotide sequence: TGTGCCAGCAGTTACGATTATAGCACAGATACGCAGTATTTT. Translating gives CASSYDYSTDTQYF.

This clone was observed a single time. This chain connects TRBV5-1 to TRBJ2-5, with D perhaps matching TRBD2 (5 bases). The CDR3 is 12 amino acids. Trimming took 1 base from V and 5 from J, leaving 6 bases between them. Germline V CDR1 and CDR2: SGHRS, YFSETQ. The CDR3 sequence: CASSLRGETQYF. The CDR3 DNA reads as TGCGCCAGCAGCTTGAGAGGGGAGACCCAGTACTTC.

The chain carries TRBV7-2 and TRBJ1-2, with D possibly being TRBD1 (5 bases). Trimming pared 4 bases from V and 4 bases from J, leaving 16 bases between. Looked up from germline, CDR1 is SGHTA and CDR2 is FQGNSA. This CDR3 is built from 15 residues. The DNA for the CDR3 is TGTGCCAGCAGCTCTTCGGGTAGACAGTTCTATGGCTACACCTTC. This translates into CASSSSGRQFYGYTF. Full variable domain (remainder filled in from reference TRBV7-2 and TRBJ1-2): GAGVSQSPSNKVTEKGKDVELRCDPISGHTALYWYRQSLGQGLEFLIYFQGNSAPDKSGLPSDRFSAERTGGSVSTLTIQRTQQEDSAVYLCASSSSGRQFYGYTFGSGTRLTVV.

The CDR3 sequence is CSVGTGGMQPQHF. The CDR3 DNA reads TGCAGCGTTGGGACAGGGGGGATGCAGCCCCAGCATTTT. This chain links TRBV29-1 with TRBJ1-5; 10 nucleotides match TRBD1. Germline V CDR1 and CDR2: SQVTM, ANQGSEA. With V trimmed by 4 bases and J by 7 bases, 4 bases remained unmatched. The CDR3 covers 13 residues.

The chain recombines TRBV29-1 with TRBJ1-1; D is ambiguous. V was shortened by 5 bases and J by 6 bases, with 7 bases between the two germline ends. CDR1 is SQVTM and CDR2 is ANQGSEA in the germline V gene. CDR3 size: 10 residues. Here the CDR3 DNA reads TGCAGCGTTAGTTACGCTGAAGCTTTCTTT. Its protein is CSVSYAEAFF.